The 24 T cell receptor beta chains below all came from one sample that was sequenced in a study of blood T cells in healthy people across ages. Alongside a J-beta primer mix, a sample-barcoded 5' primer served in a second PCR lasting about 7 to 12 cycles. From the 5' RACE reads, TCRdb called clonotypes with MiXCR, one entry per CDR3 protein. The sample has 850,000 or so distinct CDR3 sequences, roughly 26% seen once; the top ten hold around a sixth. Sequenced input: blood. These receptors came from a woman older than 75 in good health.

This clonotype was counted many times. The V and J genes are TRBV18 and TRBJ2-3, with D unclear. Germline values: CDR1 KGHSH, CDR2 LQKENI. The CDR3 runs 13 residues. Trimming left V 3 bases short and J 5 bases short, with 9 bases between. For the CDR3, the DNA is TGTGCCAGCTCACCGACCGGGTTAGATACGCAGTATTTT. Protein sequence: CASSPTGLDTQYF.

This clonotype was seen a handful of times. A single base separates this from a much larger clone, so it may be a read error. This chain links TRBV6-5 with TRBJ2-1, with 9 positions matching TRBD2. Germline-derived CDR1 and CDR2 are MNHEY and SVGAGI. CDR3 length equals 15 residues. The CDR3 is CAGSRTSAIYDEQFF. Here the CDR3 DNA reads TGTGCCGGCAGTCGGACTAGCGCGATCTACGATGAGCAGTTCTTC.

This chain links TRBV10-3 with TRBJ2-1, with D perhaps TRBD1 (6 bases). The CDR3 is made up of 13 amino acids. Looked up from germline, CDR1 is ENHRY and CDR2 is SYGVKD. The V gene lost 4 bases and the J gene lost 6 bases, with 10 bases spanning the gap. CDR3 sequence: CAISVQGINEQFF. The CDR3 bases are TGTGCCATCAGTGTACAGGGAATCAATGAGCAGTTCTTC.

As for this clonotype: A much larger clone differs by one base, so this may be a read error. This chain connects TRBV6-2 or TRBV6-3 to TRBJ2-5; D not resolved. This CDR3 region has 13 residues. Germline loops: CDR1 MNHEY, CDR2 SVGEGT. V lost 4 bases and J 7 bases, leaving 13 bases between the germline ends. CDR3 DNA sequence: TGTGCCAGCAGTTTAAAGGAACGAGGGACCCAGTACTTC. Its translation: CASSLKERGTQYF.

For this clonotype: One base away lies a much larger clone, so this may be a sequencing read error. V and J are TRBV21-1 and TRBJ2-6; the table calls TRBD1, which could not be checked here. TRBV21-1 is reported as a pseudogene. CDR3 length equals 18 residues. This CDR3 is CASSRTGERDSGANVLTF. For the CDR3, the DNA is TGTGCCAGCAGTAGGACAGGGGAGAGGGACTCCGGGGCCAACGTCCTGACTTTC.

This clonotype has only a few counts. As DNA, the CDR3 is TGTGCCAGCAGTGGGACGGAGAACAATGAGCAGTTCTTC. Translation gives CASSGTENNEQFF. The chain combines TRBV6-1 with TRBJ2-1; no reliable D call. V was trimmed by 4 bases and J by 5 bases, leaving 9 bases between them. Germline loops: CDR1 MNHNS, CDR2 SASEGT. The CDR3 extends over 13 amino acids.

Ten or more counts support this clonotype. The rearrangement links TRBV7-9 to TRBJ1-2; D is ambiguous. CDR3 size: 12 residues. Germline CDR1 and CDR2: SEHNR and FQNEAQ (reference sequence). Trimming stripped 4 bases from V and 9 bases from J, with 12 bases between. The CDR3 sequence: CASSYTAGRYTF. Written as DNA, the CDR3 is TGTGCCAGCAGCTACACCGCAGGACGCTACACCTTC.

V usage is TRBV18 and J usage is TRBJ2-1; TRBD2 agrees at 7 bases. V was pared by 1 base and J by 3 bases, with 12 bases of the junction left unmatched. The CDR3 totals 18 residues. Germline CDR1 and CDR2: KGHSH and LQKENI. The DNA of the CDR3 is TGTGCCAGCTCACCACGATTCTTAAGCGGGGCCGGCTACAATGAGCAGTTCTTC. Its translation is CASSPRFLSGAGYNEQFF.

Worth noting for this clonotype: One base away lies a much larger clone, so this may be a sequencing read error. V gene TRBV27 combines with J gene TRBJ1-2; 7 nucleotides line up with TRBD1. CDR1 is MNHEY and CDR2 is SMNVEV in the germline V gene (reference sequence). There are 15 residues in the CDR3. In nucleotides, the CDR3 is TGTGCCGGCAGTACCTCCACAGGGGTTCACTATGGCTACACCTTC. It translates to CAGSTSTGVHYGYTF.

The chain joins TRBV5-4 to TRBJ2-7; 9 bases are shared with TRBD1. CDR3 length: 16 amino acids. The germline V gene encodes CDR1 SGHNT and CDR2 YYREEE (reference sequence). Unmatched junction bases numbered 9, after V lost 2 bases and J lost 3 bases. CDR3 DNA sequence: TGTGCCAGCAGCTTAAACCCCCGGGACAGGGTCTACGAGCAGTACTTC. Protein: CASSLNPRDRVYEQYF.

There are many counts of this clonotype. The chain is built from TRBV4-3 and TRBJ1-1; 7 bases line up with TRBD1. The ends lost 0 bases at V and 0 bases at J; junction bases unmatched: 7. Germline CDR1 and CDR2: LGHNA and YSLEER. This CDR3 contains 17 residues. The CDR3 is CASSQDYRGLLNTEAFF. The CDR3 coding sequence is TGCGCCAGCAGCCAAGATTACAGGGGCCTATTGAACACTGAAGCTTTCTTT.

Many counts were recorded for this clonotype. The chain couples TRBV12-3 or TRBV12-4 to TRBJ2-1; 14 nucleotides agree with TRBD2. The CDR3 runs 18 residues. V was pared by 4 bases and J by 0 bases, with 5 bases of the junction left unmatched. The CDR3 sequence is CASSSDGLAGGSYNEQFF. The CDR3 DNA reads as TGTGCCAGCAGTTCTGACGGACTAGCGGGGGGCTCCTACAATGAGCAGTTCTTC.

This clonotype appeared many times. The CDR3 is CASSFGGEKLFF. The CDR3 DNA sequence: TGTGCCAGCAGTTTTGGGGGTGAAAAACTGTTTTTT. J is TRBJ1-4 and V is TRBV12-3 or TRBV12-4; possibly TRBD1 for D (5 bases). Trimming stripped 3 bases from V and 7 bases from J, with 6 bases between. CDR3 size: 12 residues.

As regards this clonotype: A much bigger clone sits one base away, suggesting this may be a read error. The V call is TRBV6-2 or TRBV6-3, the J call TRBJ2-1; D gene unclear. V lost 6 bases, J lost 4 bases, and 16 bases lay in between. Germline assignment: CDR1 MNHEY and CDR2 SVGEGT. The CDR3 totals 15 residues. The CDR3 loop reads CASSRRNSSYNEQFF. As DNA, the CDR3 is TGTGCCAGCAGCCGGCGGAACAGCTCGTACAATGAGCAGTTCTTC.

The rearrangement uses TRBV3-1 and TRBJ2-3; 8 nucleotides match TRBD1. Germline trimming cut 4 bases from V and 2 bases from J; bases unmatched to any gene: 5. This CDR3 is built from 15 residues. CDR1 is LGHDT, CDR2 YNNKEL, per germline (reference sequence). The DNA for the CDR3 is TGTGCCAGCAGCCTTAGGACAGGGTTCACAGATACGCAGTATTTT. This translates into CASSLRTGFTDTQYF.

This chain's CDR3 is CASSWGTSGPVEQYF. As DNA, the CDR3 is TGTGCCAGCAGCTGGGGGACTAGCGGACCTGTCGAGCAGTACTTC. V gene TRBV7-2 combines with J gene TRBJ2-5, with 11 nucleotides matching TRBD2. The J call may be mistaken, given a closer DNA end match to TRBJ2-7. Per germline, CDR1 SGHTA and CDR2 FQGNSA. The CDR3 covers 15 residues.

This clonotype was seen at least ten times. The gene calls are TRBV20-1 and TRBJ1-2, with TRBD1 matching over 8 bases. The germline V gene has CDR1 DFQATT and CDR2 SNEGSKA (reference sequence). J gave up 4 bases and V 5 bases, and 12 bases lay outside the gene matches. CDR3 length: 15 residues. CDR3 sequence reads: CSAVSPGQEAYGYTF. CDR3 bases: TGCAGTGCTGTATCTCCGGGACAGGAGGCCTATGGCTACACCTTC.

This sequence joins TRBV7-2 and TRBJ2-5, with 8 bases that match TRBD2. Per germline, CDR1 SGHTA and CDR2 FQGNSA. Trimming cost V 4 bases and J 5 bases; bases outside gene matches: 12. The CDR3 spans 16 residues. The CDR3 spells CASSSRSGASGETQYF. Written as DNA, the CDR3 is TGTGCCAGCAGCTCGCGTAGCGGGGCAAGTGGGGAGACCCAGTACTTC.

The chain has TRBV18 and TRBJ1-4; 8 bases are shared with TRBD1. Germline V gene data show CDR1 as KGHSH and CDR2 as LQKENI. Losses at the gene ends were 4 bases for V and 5 bases for J; bases not matched to a gene: 6. The CDR3 is made up of 15 amino acids. The CDR3 DNA follows: TGTGCCAGCTCACTCTCCCGACAGGGGAATGAAAAACTGTTTTTT. This gives the protein CASSLSRQGNEKLFF.

This clonotype was detected ten times or more. The chain links TRBV6-2 or TRBV6-3 to TRBJ2-3; the match to TRBD2 covers 9 bases. From germline, CDR1 is MNHEY and CDR2 SVGEGT. The V gene end was trimmed by 6 bases and the J gene end by 7 bases; junction bases not matched to a gene: 11. The CDR3 totals 15 residues. The CDR3: CASRLAGTSSNTQYF. The CDR3 DNA reads TGTGCCAGCAGGCTGGCCGGGACTAGCTCCAATACGCAGTATTTT.

In this sample, this clonotype turned up many times. The chain employs TRBV29-1 and TRBJ2-1, with 10 bases that match TRBD1. The CDR3 extends over 12 amino acids. Germline V gene lookup returns CDR1 SQVTM and CDR2 ANQGSEA. The J segment lost 10 bases and the V segment lost 5 bases, leaving 5 bases of the junction unmatched. CDR3 coding DNA: TGCAGCGTTATAGGGACAGGGGTCGAGCAGTTCTTC. This encodes CSVIGTGVEQFF.

This clonotype was found a few times. The gene calls are TRBV7-9 and TRBJ1-4; no clear D gene. CDR1 SEHNR and CDR2 FQNEAQ come from the germline V gene (reference sequence). This CDR3 region has 12 residues. Trimming left V 0 bases short and J 8 bases short, with 4 bases between. CDR3 sequence reads: CASSLATEKLFF. As DNA, the CDR3 is TGTGCCAGCAGCTTAGCAACCGAAAAACTGTTTTTT. The complete variable domain, with remaining parts taken from reference TRBV7-9 and TRBJ1-4, reads DTGVSQNPRHKITKRGQNVTFRCDPISEHNRLYWYRQTLGQGPEFLTYFQNEAQLEKSRLLSDRFSAERPKGSFSTLEIQRTEQGDSAMYLCASSLATEKLFFGSGTQLSVL.

In this sample, this clonotype turned up many times. The rearrangement links TRBV6-1 to TRBJ2-3, with D unresolved. Germline V gene data show CDR1 as MNHNS and CDR2 as SASEGT. The ends were cut back, 0 bases at V and 5 bases at J, with 12 bases in the middle. The CDR3 length is 15 residues. In nucleotides, the CDR3 is TGTGCCAGCAGTGAAGCGTTCACACAAAGAGATACGCAGTATTTT. Its translation: CASSEAFTQRDTQYF.

In its sample, this clonotype was seen a few times. A much more abundant neighbour one base away suggests this may be a read error. The chain links TRBV6-2 or TRBV6-3 to TRBJ2-1; TRBD2 agrees at 10 bases. With V trimmed by 6 bases and J by 4 bases, 9 bases remained unmatched. Germline V gene lookup returns CDR1 MNHEY and CDR2 SVGEGT. The CDR3 is 16 residues long. CDR3 sequence: CASSPATSGEYNEQFF. The CDR3 nucleotides read TGTGCCAGCAGCCCGGCCACTAGCGGGGAGTACAATGAGCAGTTCTTC.